These T cell receptor beta chains were read from a single sample in a study of blood T cell repertoires in COVID-19. TCRdb's table, derived via immunoSEQ multiplex PCR, lists solely in-frame clones and lacks some. The top ten clones hold about 1.4% of a sample with fewer than 90,000 clones, around nine tenths of them seen once. Sequencing was done on a sample of peripheral blood. The receptors stem from a human donor in a cohort sampled during active COVID-19. Each CDR3 is given with its conserved first and last residue. A D gene is named only where the DNA matches it firmly. Clone size is given for some rows only: seen once, a few or many times, or a class if the clone is expanded.

clone_size: .; j_call: TRBJ2-3; d_call: .; v_call: TRBV3-1/TRBV3-2; cdr3_aa: CATGVTDTQYF; cdr3_nt: TGTGCCACAGGGGTCACAGATACGCAGTATTTT
clone_size: .; j_call: TRBJ2-4; d_call: .; v_call: TRBV5-6; cdr3_aa: CASSGGQDSAKNIQYF; cdr3_nt: TGTGCCAGCAGTGGCGGCCAAGATTCGGCCAAAAACATTCAGTACTTC
clone_size: .; j_call: TRBJ1-5; d_call: .; v_call: TRBV5-1; cdr3_aa: CASPYRGGRRNQPQHF; cdr3_nt: TGCGCCAGCCCCTATCGCGGGGGGCGACGCAATCAGCCCCAGCATTTT
clone_size: .; j_call: TRBJ2-5; d_call: .; v_call: TRBV10-3; cdr3_aa: CAISSTLPTQETQYF; cdr3_nt: TGTGCCATCAGTTCAACATTGCCCACCCAAGAGACCCAGTACTTC
clone_size: .; j_call: TRBJ1-1; d_call: TRBD1; v_call: TRBV10-3; cdr3_aa: CAIRDREGTEAFF; cdr3_nt: TGTGCCATCAGAGACAGGGAAGGCACTGAAGCTTTCTTT
clone_size: .; j_call: TRBJ1-2; d_call: .; v_call: TRBV18; cdr3_aa: CASSRDIGPFRYGYTF; cdr3_nt: TGTGCCAGCTCACGGGACATTGGCCCATTTCGGTATGGCTACACCTTC
clone_size: .; j_call: TRBJ1-2; d_call: TRBD1; v_call: TRBV5-1; cdr3_aa: CASSLDQGAKGGYTF; cdr3_nt: TGCGCCAGCAGCTTGGACCAGGGGGCTAAGGGTGGCTACACCTTC
clone_size: once; j_call: TRBJ1-2; d_call: TRBD1; v_call: TRBV6-5; cdr3_aa: CASSYSRTGRGYGYTF; cdr3_nt: TGTGCCAGCAGTTACTCGAGGACAGGTCGCGGCTATGGCTACACCTTC
clone_size: .; j_call: TRBJ2-1; d_call: TRBD1; v_call: TRBV19; cdr3_aa: CASSPSGGQGWNEQFF; cdr3_nt: TGTGCCAGTAGTCCCTCCGGCGGACAGGGGTGGAATGAGCAGTTCTTC
clone_size: few; j_call: TRBJ2-2; d_call: TRBD2; v_call: TRBV30; cdr3_aa: CAWKQGWTSGSTGELFF; cdr3_nt: TGTGCCTGGAAGCAGGGGTGGACTAGCGGGAGCACCGGGGAGCTGTTTTTT
clone_size: .; j_call: TRBJ2-6; d_call: TRBD1; v_call: TRBV3-1/TRBV3-2; cdr3_aa: CASSQGQGLFGANVLTF; cdr3_nt: TGTGCCAGCAGCCAAGGACAGGGGCTCTTTGGGGCCAACGTCCTGACTTTC
clone_size: .; j_call: TRBJ1-1; d_call: .; v_call: TRBV12-3/TRBV12-4; cdr3_aa: CASSGSRNTEAFF; cdr3_nt: TGTGCCAGCAGTGGGAGCCGGAACACTGAAGCTTTCTTT
clone_size: .; j_call: TRBJ2-2; d_call: TRBD1; v_call: TRBV5-4; cdr3_aa: CVSSPQGERTGELFF; cdr3_nt: TGTGTCAGCAGCCCGCAGGGGGAGCGCACCGGGGAGCTGTTTTTT
clone_size: once; j_call: TRBJ2-1; d_call: TRBD1; v_call: TRBV28; cdr3_aa: CASSSTGGVTEQFF; cdr3_nt: TGTGCCAGCAGTTCTACAGGGGGTGTTACTGAGCAGTTCTTC
clone_size: .; j_call: TRBJ1-1; d_call: .; v_call: TRBV5-1; cdr3_aa: CASSLSSGTEAFF; cdr3_nt: TGCGCCAGCAGCCTCAGCTCGGGCACTGAAGCTTTCTTT
clone_size: .; j_call: TRBJ2-3; d_call: .; v_call: TRBV7-7; cdr3_aa: CASSLGLGEADTQYF; cdr3_nt: TGTGCTAGCAGCTTAGGTCTGGGGGAGGCAGATACGCAGTATTTT
clone_size: .; j_call: TRBJ2-5; d_call: .; v_call: TRBV7-2; cdr3_aa: CASSSPNEETQYF; cdr3_nt: TGTGCCAGCAGCTCCCCGAACGAGGAGACCCAGTACTTC
clone_size: .; j_call: TRBJ2-1; d_call: TRBD2; v_call: TRBV7-2; cdr3_aa: CASSLVHGSGYNEQFF; cdr3_nt: TGTGCCAGCAGCTTAGTTCATGGTAGCGGGTACAATGAGCAGTTCTTC
clone_size: .; j_call: TRBJ2-3; d_call: .; v_call: TRBV19; cdr3_aa: CASRARGSQSTDTQYF; cdr3_nt: TGTGCCAGTAGGGCACGAGGGTCACAAAGCACAGATACGCAGTATTTT
clone_size: .; j_call: TRBJ2-1; d_call: .; v_call: TRBV5-1; cdr3_aa: CASSLEGGGPREQFF; cdr3_nt: TGCGCCAGCAGCTTGGAAGGGGGAGGGCCACGGGAGCAGTTCTTC
clone_size: once; j_call: TRBJ2-5; d_call: .; v_call: TRBV27; cdr3_aa: CASSFSWQYQETQYF; cdr3_nt: TGTGCCAGCAGTTTCTCTTGGCAGTACCAAGAGACCCAGTACTTC
clone_size: .; j_call: TRBJ1-1; d_call: .; v_call: TRBV25-1; cdr3_aa: CASSAQGSTEAFF; cdr3_nt: TGTGCCAGCAGTGCCCAGGGGAGTACTGAAGCTTTCTTT
clone_size: once; j_call: TRBJ2-3; d_call: .; v_call: TRBV15; cdr3_aa: CATSRGAGGTDTQYF; cdr3_nt: TGTGCCACCAGCCGGGGGGCGGGGGGCACAGATACGCAGTATTTT
clone_size: few; j_call: TRBJ2-3; d_call: .; v_call: TRBV3-1/TRBV3-2; cdr3_aa: CASSQGSGQLTDTQYF; cdr3_nt: TGTGCCAGCAGCCAAGGGTCCGGACAGCTGACAGATACGCAGTATTTT
clone_size: .; j_call: TRBJ2-3; d_call: .; v_call: TRBV5-1; cdr3_aa: CASSLATDTQYF; cdr3_nt: TGCGCCAGCAGCTTGGCAACAGATACGCAGTATTTT
clone_size: once; j_call: TRBJ2-2; d_call: .; v_call: TRBV6-5; cdr3_aa: CASNRMGADTGELFF; cdr3_nt: TGTGCCAGCAACCGAATGGGGGCGGACACCGGGGAGCTGTTTTTT
clone_size: .; j_call: TRBJ1-2; d_call: TRBD1; v_call: TRBV5-4; cdr3_aa: CASSHRRTGFYYGYTF; cdr3_nt: TGTGCCAGCAGCCACCGTCGGACAGGGTTTTACTATGGCTACACCTTC
clone_size: .; j_call: TRBJ1-3; d_call: TRBD1; v_call: TRBV5-1; cdr3_aa: CASSPGGLAGNTIYF; cdr3_nt: TGCGCCAGCAGCCCAGGGGGCCTGGCTGGAAACACCATATATTTT
clone_size: few; j_call: TRBJ1-4; d_call: TRBD1; v_call: TRBV5-1; cdr3_aa: CASSPGTEGEKLFF; cdr3_nt: TGCGCCAGCAGCCCCGGGACAGAGGGGGAAAAACTGTTTTTT
clone_size: .; j_call: TRBJ1-2; d_call: .; v_call: TRBV6-5; cdr3_aa: CATNGRNYGYTF; cdr3_nt: TGTGCCACAAACGGGAGGAACTATGGCTACACCTTC
clone_size: .; j_call: TRBJ2-1; d_call: .; v_call: TRBV23-1; cdr3_aa: CASSQCNSKKNEQFF; cdr3_nt: TGCGCCAGCAGTCAATGCAACAGCAAAAAAAATGAGCAGTTCTTC
clone_size: .; j_call: TRBJ2-3; d_call: .; v_call: TRBV5-4; cdr3_aa: CASSLVASGTDTQYF; cdr3_nt: TGTGCCAGCAGCTTGGTGGCTAGCGGCACAGATACGCAGTATTTT
clone_size: .; j_call: TRBJ2-2; d_call: .; v_call: TRBV28; cdr3_aa: CASSGAGAPTGELFF; cdr3_nt: TGTGCCAGCTCCGGCGCGGGGGCGCCCACCGGGGAGCTGTTTTTT
clone_size: once; j_call: TRBJ2-5; d_call: TRBD1; v_call: TRBV7-2; cdr3_aa: CASSLAGTGFPSETQYF; cdr3_nt: TGTGCCAGCAGCTTAGCGGGGACAGGGTTCCCAAGTGAGACCCAGTACTTC
clone_size: .; j_call: TRBJ2-1; d_call: TRBD2; v_call: TRBV9; cdr3_aa: CASSSSGSSYNEQFF; cdr3_nt: TGTGCCAGCAGCTCAAGCGGGAGCTCCTACAATGAGCAGTTCTTC
clone_size: .; j_call: TRBJ1-2; d_call: .; v_call: TRBV11-1; cdr3_aa: CASSISVDSGYGYTF; cdr3_nt: TGTGCCAGCAGCATTAGCGTGGACAGCGGATATGGCTACACCTTC
clone_size: .; j_call: TRBJ2-1; d_call: TRBD2; v_call: TRBV6-5; cdr3_aa: CASRVAGFSYNEQFF; cdr3_nt: TGTGCCAGTCGAGTAGCGGGATTCTCCTACAATGAGCAGTTCTTC
clone_size: few; j_call: TRBJ2-1; d_call: TRBD2; v_call: TRBV5-4; cdr3_aa: CASSQGLAGNEQFF; cdr3_nt: TGTGCCAGCAGCCAGGGACTAGCGGGGAATGAGCAGTTCTTC
clone_size: .; j_call: TRBJ2-5; d_call: .; v_call: TRBV11-3; cdr3_aa: CASSFRRYQETQYF; cdr3_nt: TGTGCCAGCAGCTTTAGGCGGTACCAAGAGACCCAGTACTTC
clone_size: few; j_call: TRBJ1-5; d_call: TRBD1; v_call: TRBV9; cdr3_aa: CASSVGEQGSQPQHF; cdr3_nt: TGTGCCAGCAGCGTCGGAGAACAGGGGTCTCAGCCCCAGCATTTT
clone_size: .; j_call: TRBJ2-5; d_call: TRBD2; v_call: TRBV3-1/TRBV3-2; cdr3_aa: CASSQLAGRLETQYF; cdr3_nt: TGTGCCAGCAGCCAACTAGCGGGACGGCTAGAGACCCAGTACTTC
clone_size: once; j_call: TRBJ2-1; d_call: .; v_call: TRBV5-6; cdr3_aa: CASSPSEEDSDEQFF; cdr3_nt: TGTGCCAGCAGTCCCTCCGAGGAGGATTCCGATGAGCAGTTCTTC
clone_size: .; j_call: TRBJ2-1; d_call: TRBD2; v_call: TRBV6-2/TRBV6-3; cdr3_aa: CASSPLGTSGSHEQFF; cdr3_nt: TGTGCCAGCAGTCCCCTCGGGACTAGCGGGAGTCATGAGCAGTTCTTC
clone_size: .; j_call: TRBJ2-5; d_call: TRBD2; v_call: TRBV2; cdr3_aa: CASSVGGLKAQYF; cdr3_nt: TGTGCCAGCAGTGTCGGGGGACTAAAGGCCCAGTACTTC
clone_size: .; j_call: TRBJ2-7; d_call: .; v_call: TRBV5-1; cdr3_aa: CASSLAPGSSYEQYF; cdr3_nt: TGCGCCAGCAGCTTGGCGCCGGGAAGCTCCTACGAGCAGTACTTC
clone_size: .; j_call: TRBJ1-2; d_call: TRBD1; v_call: TRBV19; cdr3_aa: CASSMQGEYGYTF; cdr3_nt: TGTGCCAGTAGTATGCAGGGGGAGTATGGCTACACCTTC
clone_size: .; j_call: TRBJ1-1; d_call: .; v_call: TRBV5-4; cdr3_aa: CASSFGWGENTEAFF; cdr3_nt: TGTGCCAGCAGCTTTGGGTGGGGGGAGAACACTGAAGCTTTCTTT
clone_size: .; j_call: TRBJ2-5; d_call: TRBD2; v_call: TRBV5-1; cdr3_aa: CASSLVSSGIETQYF; cdr3_nt: TGCGCCAGCAGCTTGGTGTCTAGCGGGATAGAGACCCAGTACTTC
clone_size: .; j_call: TRBJ2-2; d_call: .; v_call: TRBV6-5; cdr3_aa: CASAWGGTGELFF; cdr3_nt: TGTGCCAGCGCTTGGGGAGGCACCGGGGAGCTGTTTTTT
clone_size: .; j_call: TRBJ2-3; d_call: TRBD2; v_call: TRBV5-6; cdr3_aa: CASSLGLAGLLTDTQYF; cdr3_nt: TGTGCCAGCAGCTTGGGGCTAGCGGGACTCCTCACAGATACGCAGTATTTT
clone_size: .; j_call: TRBJ2-5; d_call: .; v_call: TRBV2; cdr3_aa: CASSGDTETQYF; cdr3_nt: TGTGCCAGCAGTGGAGACACCGAGACCCAGTACTTC